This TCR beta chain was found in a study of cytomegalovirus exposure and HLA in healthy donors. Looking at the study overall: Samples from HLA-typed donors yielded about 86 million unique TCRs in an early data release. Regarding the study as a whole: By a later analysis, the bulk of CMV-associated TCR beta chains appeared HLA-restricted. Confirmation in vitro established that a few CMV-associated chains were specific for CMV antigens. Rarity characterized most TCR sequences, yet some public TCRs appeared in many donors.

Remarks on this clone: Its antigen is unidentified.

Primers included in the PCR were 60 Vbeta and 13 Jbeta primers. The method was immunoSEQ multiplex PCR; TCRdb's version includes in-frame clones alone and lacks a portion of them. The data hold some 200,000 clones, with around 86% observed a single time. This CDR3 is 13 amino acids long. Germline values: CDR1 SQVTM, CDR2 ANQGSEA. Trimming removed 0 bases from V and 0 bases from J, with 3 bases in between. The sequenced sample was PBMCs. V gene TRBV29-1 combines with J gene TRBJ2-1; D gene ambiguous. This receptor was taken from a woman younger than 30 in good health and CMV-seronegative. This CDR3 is CSVEDSSYNEQFF. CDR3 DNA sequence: TGCAGCGTTGAAGACAGCTCCTACAATGAGCAGTTCTTC.